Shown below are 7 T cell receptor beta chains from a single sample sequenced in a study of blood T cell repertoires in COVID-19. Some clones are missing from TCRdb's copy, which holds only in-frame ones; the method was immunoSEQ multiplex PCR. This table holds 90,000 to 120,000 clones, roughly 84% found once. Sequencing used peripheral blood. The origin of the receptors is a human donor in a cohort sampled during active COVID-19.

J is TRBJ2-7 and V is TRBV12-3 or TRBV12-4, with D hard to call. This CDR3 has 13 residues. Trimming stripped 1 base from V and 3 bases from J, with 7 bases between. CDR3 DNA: TGTGCCAGCAGTTTAGAGACGGGCTACGAGCAGTACTTC. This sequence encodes CASSLETGYEQYF.

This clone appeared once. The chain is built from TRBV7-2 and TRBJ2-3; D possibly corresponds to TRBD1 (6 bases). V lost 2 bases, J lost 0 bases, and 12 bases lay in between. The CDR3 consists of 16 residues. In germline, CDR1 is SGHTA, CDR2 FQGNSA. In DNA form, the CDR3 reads TGTGCCAGCAGCTTACCAGGGGCCAGGAGCACAGATACGCAGTATTTT. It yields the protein CASSLPGARSTDTQYF.

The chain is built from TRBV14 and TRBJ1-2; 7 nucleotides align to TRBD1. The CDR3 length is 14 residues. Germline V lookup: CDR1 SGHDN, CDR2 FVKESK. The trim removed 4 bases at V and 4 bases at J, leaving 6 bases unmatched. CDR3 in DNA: TGTGCCAGCAGCCCCGGGACAGACCTCTATGGCTACACCTTC. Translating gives CASSPGTDLYGYTF. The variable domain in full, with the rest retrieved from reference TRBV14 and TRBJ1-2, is EAGVTQFPSHSVIEKGQTVTLRCDPISGHDNLYWYRRVMGKEIKFLLHFVKESKQDESGMPNNRFLAERTGGTYSTLKVQPAELEDSGVYFCASSPGTDLYGYTFGSGTRLTVV.

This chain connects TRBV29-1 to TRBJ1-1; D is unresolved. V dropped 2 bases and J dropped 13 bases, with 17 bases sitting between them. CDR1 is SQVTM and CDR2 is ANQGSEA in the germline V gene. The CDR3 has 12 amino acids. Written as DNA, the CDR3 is TGCAGCGTTGAAAATAGGGCCCAAGAGGGTTTCTTT. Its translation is CSVENRAQEGFF.

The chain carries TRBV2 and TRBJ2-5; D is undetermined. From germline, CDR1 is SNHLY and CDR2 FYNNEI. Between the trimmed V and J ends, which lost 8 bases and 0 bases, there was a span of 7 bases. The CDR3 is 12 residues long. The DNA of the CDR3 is TGTGCCAGCGCACAGTACCAAGAGACCCAGTACTTC. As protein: CASAQYQETQYF.

The DNA of the CDR3 is TGTGCCAGCAGTTGGGGACTAGCGGAGACCCAAGAGACCCAGTACTTC. Encoded protein: CASSWGLAETQETQYF. The J gene is TRBJ2-5, the V gene TRBV28; 11 nucleotides match TRBD2. After removal of 4 bases from V and 1 base from J, the junction contained 5 bases not matched to a gene. Germline CDR1 MDHEN, CDR2 SYDVKM. This CDR3 region has 16 residues.

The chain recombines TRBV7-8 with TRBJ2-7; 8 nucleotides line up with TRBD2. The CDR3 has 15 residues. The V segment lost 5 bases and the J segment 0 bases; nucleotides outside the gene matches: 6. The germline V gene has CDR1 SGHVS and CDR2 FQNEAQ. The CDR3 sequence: CASSVRSGSSYEQYF. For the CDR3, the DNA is TGTGCCAGCAGCGTCCGGAGCGGGAGCTCCTACGAGCAGTACTTC.